The 19 T cell receptor beta chains below were found in one sample sequenced in a study of CD8+CD57+ T cells in acquired aplastic anemia. Genomic DNA provided the template from which TCR beta VDJ and CDR3 profiles were obtained. In TCRdb, the reads were re-called with MiXCR into one record per CDR3 protein. The sample includes fewer than 200,000 distinct CDR3 sequences, around 60% of them seen just once. The specimen was sorted CD4+, CD8+, or CD8+CD57+ T cells (not recorded which) from PBMCs. The receptors derive from a human donor in good health.

This clonotype was counted a single time. The chain couples TRBV2 to TRBJ1-3; no clear D gene. Trimming shortened V by 4 bases and J by 1 base, and 11 bases separated the two germline ends. The CDR3 is made up of 15 amino acids. From germline, CDR1 is SNHLY and CDR2 FYNNEI. The CDR3 DNA sequence: TGTGCCAGCAGTGTTGGGTCAGGATCTGGAAACACCATATATTTT. This gives the protein CASSVGSGSGNTIYF.

As for this clonotype: At one end, the junction sequence differs from germline, possibly due to a read error. The chain combines TRBV11-2 with TRBJ2-7; TRBD2 matches 8 bases. This CDR3 is 14 amino acids long. Germline V lookup: CDR1 SGHAT, CDR2 FQNNGV. The CDR3 bases are TGTGCCAGCACCTTATCAGCGGGGGTCTACGAGCAGTACTTC. It specifies CASTLSAGVYEQYF.

This sequence joins TRBV7-9 and TRBJ1-2; D may be TRBD1 (5 bases). V lost 1 base to trimming and J lost 7 bases, with 7 bases between them. Germline V gene lookup returns CDR1 SEHNR and CDR2 FQNEAQ (reference sequence). There are 12 residues in the CDR3. CDR3 amino acids: CASSLEGAGYTF. CDR3 nucleotide sequence: TGTGCCAGCAGCTTAGAAGGGGCTGGCTACACCTTC.

This clonotype was seen many times. CDR3 sequence (DNA): TGTGCCACCAGTGACCCGCGGACTGCTCAAAGCTCCTACAATGAGCAGTTCTTC. Amino acids: CATSDPRTAQSSYNEQFF. The genes are TRBV24-1 and TRBJ2-1, with a possible D match to TRBD2 (5 bases). Germline-derived CDR1 and CDR2 are KGHDR and SFDVKD. Trimming left V 4 bases short and J 0 bases short, with 18 bases between. This CDR3 contains 18 residues.

At least ten counts were recorded for this clonotype. V gene TRBV7-9 combines with J gene TRBJ2-5; 8 nucleotides agree with TRBD1. V shed 5 bases and J 0 bases; nucleotides not matched to a gene: 8. CDR1 SEHNR and CDR2 FQNEAQ come from the germline V gene (reference sequence). The CDR3 totals 16 residues. The CDR3 region has the DNA TGTGCCAGCAGCCCCAAGGACAGGGAAGACCAAGAGACCCAGTACTTC. Residues: CASSPKDREDQETQYF.

The chain uses TRBV10-3 and TRBJ2-1, with TRBD1 matching over 9 bases. CDR3 length: 14 residues. Germline CDR1 and CDR2: ENHRY and SYGVKD. V lost 2 bases and J lost 8; bases outside the gene matches: 4. CDR3 DNA sequence: TGTGCCATCAGTGAGGGACAGGGGAAGGATGAGCAGTTCTTC. Encoded protein: CAISEGQGKDEQFF.

The chain couples TRBV5-1 to TRBJ2-5; the D is unclear. Germline lookup yields CDR1 SGHRS and CDR2 YFSETQ. CDR3 length equals 15 residues. The germline V and J ends were trimmed by 1 base and 4 bases, with 14 bases remaining between them. As DNA, the CDR3 is TGCGCCAGCAGCTTGATGGGAAGGGAAGGAGAGACCCAGTACTTC. It specifies CASSLMGREGETQYF.

This clonotype was counted a few times. The V call is TRBV7-9, the J call TRBJ2-5, with 7 bases lining up with TRBD2. This CDR3 has 15 amino acids. Trimming took 4 bases from V and 1 from J; bases not matched to a gene: 6. Germline V CDR1 and CDR2: SEHNR, FQNEAQ (reference sequence). The CDR3 sequence is CASSSWGGFQETQYF. CDR3 bases: TGTGCCAGCAGCTCTTGGGGGGGGTTCCAAGAGACCCAGTACTTC.

This sequence joins TRBV25-1 and TRBJ1-2; D is uncertain. CDR3 length equals 13 residues. Germline-derived CDR1 and CDR2 are MGHDK and SYGVNS. V lost 2 bases, J lost 5 bases, and 9 bases lay in between. For the CDR3, the DNA is TGTGCCAGCAGTGAAGGGCGGAGGTATGGCTACACCTTC. Translation: CASSEGRRYGYTF.

This chain joins TRBV4-1 and TRBJ2-7, with TRBD2 matching 7 bases. The ends lost 1 base at V and 4 bases at J; junction bases unmatched: 4. The CDR3 contains 14 residues. Germline V CDR1 and CDR2: MGHRA, YSYEKL. The CDR3 reads CASSQAQGGYEQYV. The DNA of the CDR3 is TGCGCCAGCAGCCAAGCCCAGGGAGGGTACGAGCAGTACGTC.

The V and J genes are TRBV7-9 and TRBJ1-2; maybe TRBD1 (5 bases). In germline, CDR1 is SEHNR, CDR2 FQNEAQ (reference sequence). Trimming removed 1 base from V and 4 bases from J, with 13 bases in between. CDR3 length: 15 residues. The CDR3 reads CASSLGAGPIYGYTF. The CDR3 region has the DNA TGTGCCAGCAGCTTAGGAGCAGGGCCAATCTATGGCTACACCTTC.

Here the CDR3 reads CSAPTGTHGYTF. The DNA for the CDR3 is TGCAGCGCCCCGACAGGGACCCATGGCTACACCTTC. The chain combines TRBV20-1 with TRBJ1-2; 7 nucleotides agree with TRBD1. Germline V gene sequence: CDR1 DFQATT, CDR2 SNEGSKA (reference sequence). The CDR3 has 12 residues.

To note about this clonotype: The junction shows a germline mismatch at one end, possibly a read error. The genes are TRBV25-1 and TRBJ2-4; TRBD1 matches at 9 bases. Per germline, CDR1 MGHDK and CDR2 SYGVNS. The CDR3 extends over 14 amino acids. CDR3 protein: CASGQGRPKNIQYF. CDR3 in DNA: TGCGCCAGCGGACAGGGGCGGCCCAAAAACATTCAGTACTTC.

This chain's CDR3 is CSVVWVGEAYEQYF. The CDR3 DNA reads TGCAGCGTTGTTTGGGTAGGGGAGGCCTACGAGCAGTACTTC. V and J are TRBV29-1 and TRBJ2-7; TRBD2 might be the D (6 bases). From germline, CDR1 is SQVTM and CDR2 ANQGSEA. The CDR3 is 14 residues long. Trimming pared 4 bases from V and 2 bases from J, leaving 15 bases between.

The chain joins TRBV9 to TRBJ2-2, with TRBD2 as a possible D gene (6 bases). Germline CDR1 is SGDLS and CDR2 is YYNGEE. V was clipped by 0 bases and J by 6 bases, with 18 bases between them. CDR3 length: 17 residues. The CDR3 region has the DNA TGTGCCAGCAGCGTAGCCAGCGGGCCTAGGTACGCCGGGGAGCTGTTTTTT. Translating it yields CASSVASGPRYAGELFF.

This chain uses TRBV5-1 with TRBJ2-7; 9 bases match TRBD1. Germline CDR1 is SGHRS and CDR2 is YFSETQ. The CDR3 runs 14 residues. After removal of 5 bases from V and 2 bases from J, the junction contained 5 bases not matched to a gene. The CDR3 is CASSGTGNPYEQYF. The CDR3 nucleotides are TGCGCCAGCAGTGGGACAGGGAACCCCTACGAGCAGTACTTC.

The V call is TRBV2, the J call TRBJ1-1; 7 bases agree with TRBD1. Germline values: CDR1 SNHLY, CDR2 FYNNEI. With V trimmed by 6 bases and J by 1 base, 5 bases remained unmatched. The CDR3 consists of 14 residues. The CDR3 reads CASRMDRSNTEAFF. The CDR3 DNA reads TGTGCCAGCAGGATGGACAGGTCGAACACTGAAGCTTTCTTT.

V and J are TRBV6-6 and TRBJ1-4; D gene ambiguous. This CDR3 comprises 15 residues. V was shortened by 7 bases and J by 8 bases, with 20 bases between the two germline ends. CDR1 and CDR2 from the germline V gene are MNHNY and SVGAGI (reference sequence). Written as DNA, the CDR3 is TGTGCCAGCACCCCCCATACGGCGGTAGGGGAAAAACTGTTTTTT. It yields the protein CASTPHTAVGEKLFF.

The chain uses TRBV10-3 and TRBJ2-7; D assignment may be TRBD1 or TRBD2 (5 bases each). The CDR3 runs 13 residues. CDR1 is ENHRY, CDR2 SYGVKD, per germline. Trimming pared 11 bases from V and 3 bases from J, leaving 17 bases between. The CDR3 nucleotides are TGTGCCGTCTGCCGGGACCACAACTACGAGCAGTACTTC. As protein: CAVCRDHNYEQYF.